Below, 2 T cell receptor beta chains from the same sample are listed, as sequenced in a study of human T cells and chemical hapten exposure. TCRdb processed the RACE reads anew with MiXCR; each CDR3 protein has one entry. Of more than 300,000 distinct CDR3 sequences listed, 4.5% to 6% are singletons. Time point given: pre-sensitization, week 0. Treatment indicated: therapeutic diphenylcyclopropenone sensitization with weekly scalp DPC. The sample consisted of whole blood, taken in connection with sensitization to the hapten diphenylcyclopropenone (DPC). The receptors were sampled from a woman in her forties or fifties with alopecia areata. Some clones in this sample may be carry-over from other donors' samples.

This clonotype appeared many times. The junction differs from germline at one of its ends, possibly a read error. The chain has TRBV3-1 and TRBJ2-1; TRBD1 matches 9 bases. The germline gives CDR1 LGHDT, CDR2 YNNKEL (reference sequence). The CDR3 extends over 12 amino acids. The CDR3 spells CASSQDDRGSSF. CDR3 DNA sequence: TGTGCCAGCAGCCAAGATGACAGGGGGAGCTCCTTC.

This clonotype was seen repeatedly, ten times or more. The chain is built from TRBV27 and TRBJ2-3, with 11 bases aligning to TRBD2. The CDR3 sequence is 17 residues long. Germline V gives CDR1 MNHEY, CDR2 SMNVEV (reference sequence). V trimming: 3 bases; J trimming: 1 base; junction bases outside the gene matches: 6. The CDR3 DNA reads TGTGCCAGCAGTTTCACCAAACTAGCGGGGGGCACAGATACGCAGTATTTT. Amino acid sequence: CASSFTKLAGGTDTQYF.